This T cell receptor (beta chain) was captured by sequencing in a study of T cell responses to AZD1222 COVID-19 vaccine. This clone has just one count. Clones were read by immunoSEQ multiplex PCR, and TCRdb kept only the in-frame ones, dropping some. The sample includes some 86,000 clones, around 73% of them seen just once. The germline gives CDR1 LNHDA, CDR2 SQIVND (reference sequence). The CDR3 covers 13 residues. The V gene end was trimmed by 8 bases and the J gene end by 6 bases; junction bases not matched to a gene: 6. Sequences were derived from peripheral blood, sampled on day 0 of AZD1222 vaccination. The chain recombines TRBV19 with TRBJ2-7; 11 nucleotides agree with TRBD1. The sequence was collected from an adult in good health. The CDR3 sequence: CASAGQGASEQYF. In nucleotides, the CDR3 is TGTGCCAGTGCCGGACAGGGGGCGTCCGAGCAGTACTTC.